Below, 9 T cell receptor beta chains from the same sample are listed, as sequenced in a study of T-cell reconstitution after alpha-beta-depleted transplantation in children. Unique molecular identifiers were used in preparing the TCRbeta library. TCRdb used MiXCR to reprocess the PCR reads, holding one entry per CDR3 protein. The data hold around 600,000 distinct CDR3 sequences, with roughly a tenth observed a single time. The starting material was PBMCs from the stem cell graft donor, obtained from the stem cell graft. These TCRs come from a human donor who donated a stem cell graft to a child with acute myeloid leukemia.

This clonotype came up many times. The rearrangement links TRBV10-3 to TRBJ2-5; the D is unclear. Trimming removed 4 bases from V and 1 base from J, with 10 bases in between. The CDR3 totals 14 residues. The germline V gene has CDR1 ENHRY and CDR2 SYGVKD. This CDR3 is CAISAQHFQETQYF. As DNA, the CDR3 is TGTGCCATCAGTGCTCAACACTTCCAAGAGACCCAGTACTTC.

In its sample, this clonotype was seen a few times. This rearrangement joins TRBV24-1 to TRBJ2-7; no clear D gene. CDR1 KGHDR and CDR2 SFDVKD come from the germline V gene. This CDR3 is built from 14 residues. V shed 0 bases and J shed 2 bases, with 7 bases lying between them. CDR3 protein: CATSDLRAPYEQYF. DNA of the CDR3: TGTGCCACCAGTGATTTGAGAGCCCCCTACGAGCAGTACTTC.

This clonotype was counted ten times or more. V usage is TRBV15 and J usage is TRBJ2-1; 10 bases are a match to TRBD2. The CDR3 is made up of 16 amino acids. Trimming removed 6 bases from V and 1 base from J; junction bases left unmatched: 6. CDR1 and CDR2 (germline): LNHNV, YYDKDF (reference sequence). CDR3: CATRTSGSPSYNEQFF. In DNA, the CDR3 is TGTGCCACCAGGACTAGCGGGTCCCCTTCCTACAATGAGCAGTTCTTC.

The chain has TRBV7-3 and TRBJ2-7; 7 bases agree with TRBD2. The germline V gene encodes CDR1 SGHTA and CDR2 FQGTGA. The CDR3 loop spans 16 amino acids. The V and J ends lost 5 bases and 1 base, in that order; junction bases with no gene match: 11. CDR3 sequence reads: CASSPHPGLPSYEQYF. In nucleotides, the CDR3 is TGTGCCAGCAGCCCCCACCCGGGACTACCGTCCTACGAGCAGTACTTC.

The rearrangement links TRBV9 to TRBJ2-5, with D unclear. Trimming stripped 0 bases from V and 2 bases from J, with 8 bases between. This CDR3 has 14 amino acids. Germline V gives CDR1 SGDLS, CDR2 YYNGEE. The CDR3 here is CASSVGRSQETQYF. CDR3 DNA: TGTGCCAGCAGCGTAGGAAGGAGTCAAGAGACCCAGTACTTC. Full variable domain (outside the CDR3, taken from reference TRBV9 and TRBJ2-5): DSGVTQTPKHLITATGQRVTLRCSPRSGDLSVYWYQQSLDQGLQFLIQYYNGEERAKGNILERFSAQQFPDLHSELNLSSLELGDSALYFCASSVGRSQETQYFGPGTRLLVL.

As for this clonotype: The junction differs from germline at one of its ends, possibly a read error. The chain is built from TRBV4-2 and TRBJ1-2, with TRBD1 as a possible D gene (5 bases). Germline V gene lookup returns CDR1 LGHNA and CDR2 YNFKEQ. The CDR3 runs to 13 residues. The CDR3 DNA follows: TGTGCCATCAGCCCCGGGGGTTTCTATGGCTACACCTTC. Translation gives CAISPGGFYGYTF.

In its sample, this clonotype was seen a few times. The J gene is TRBJ1-5, the V gene TRBV12-3 or TRBV12-4; perhaps TRBD1 as D (6 bases). Trimming stripped 5 bases from V and 3 bases from J, with 17 bases between. This CDR3 is built from 16 residues. CDR3 nucleotide sequence: TGTGCCAGCAGTCCCCATGGGGGGCATATCAATCAGCCCCAGCATTTT. This encodes CASSPHGGHINQPQHF.

This clonotype was observed a few times. The rearrangement links TRBV20-1 to TRBJ2-7; D is uncertain. CDR1 and CDR2 from the germline V gene are DFQATT and SNEGSKA (reference sequence). V was pared by 3 bases and J by 2 bases, with 8 bases between. The CDR3 is 12 amino acids. The CDR3 spells CSASNSPYEQYF. CDR3 sequence (DNA): TGCAGTGCTAGCAACTCCCCCTACGAGCAGTACTTC.

V and J are TRBV10-3 and TRBJ2-1, with 11 bases aligning to TRBD2. V was pared by 3 bases and J by 5 bases, with 6 bases of the junction left unmatched. Germline CDR1 ENHRY, CDR2 SYGVKD. CDR3 length: 16 amino acids. CDR3 bases: TGTGCCATCAGTGAAACTAGCGGGAGCCCCGACAATGAGCAGTTCTTC. Translated, it gives CAISETSGSPDNEQFF.